The clone carrying this T cell receptor beta chain showed up just a few times. These data are taken from a study of patients and donors after allogeneic stem cell transplantation. Germline V gene data show CDR1 as MRHNA and CDR2 as SNTAGT. The CDR3 spans 13 residues. The V gene lost 9 bases and the J gene lost 7 bases, with 18 bases spanning the gap. One entry per CDR3 protein results from TCRdb running MiXCR on the RT-PCR reads. The sample includes about 150,000 distinct CDR3 sequences, approximately 40% of them seen just once. V is TRBV6-4 and J is TRBJ1-1, with TRBD1 as a possible D gene (5 bases). The clonotype was recovered from a human donor who was either an allogeneic HSCT recipient or a stem cell or donor lymphocyte infusion donor (not recorded which). It is not recorded whose cells these are; they may come from a transplant donor. Sequencing was carried out using blood, either unsorted or a sorted T cell fraction (not recorded which). CDR3 in DNA: TGTGCCAGGGGAGACAGTCAATGGAGTGAAGCTTTCTTT. This codes for CARGDSQWSEAFF.